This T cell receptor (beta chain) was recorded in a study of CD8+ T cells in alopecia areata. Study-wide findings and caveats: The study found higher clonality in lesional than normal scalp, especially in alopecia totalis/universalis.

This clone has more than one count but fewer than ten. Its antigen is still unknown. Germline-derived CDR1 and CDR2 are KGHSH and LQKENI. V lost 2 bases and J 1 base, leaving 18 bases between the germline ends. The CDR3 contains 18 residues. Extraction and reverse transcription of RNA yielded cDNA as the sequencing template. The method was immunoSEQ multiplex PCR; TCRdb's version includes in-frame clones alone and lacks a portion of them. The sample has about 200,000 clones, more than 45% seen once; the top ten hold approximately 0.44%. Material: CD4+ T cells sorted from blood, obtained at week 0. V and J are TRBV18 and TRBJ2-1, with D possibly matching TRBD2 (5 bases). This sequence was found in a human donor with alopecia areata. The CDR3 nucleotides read TGTGCCAGCTCACCAACCCCTCAAAATCTAGCATCCTACAATGAGCAGTTCTTC. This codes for CASSPTPQNLASYNEQFF.